This T cell receptor beta chain was captured in a study of blood T cell dynamics during melanoma immunotherapy. Across the whole study: Patients with metastatic melanoma got pembrolizumab or nivolumab-ipilimumab as first-line care.

For this clone: Its antigen is as yet unknown.

Study observations and caveats: Whether repertoire-driving clones were melanoma-specific could not be determined.

Germline loops: CDR1 SGHAT, CDR2 FQDESV (reference sequence). Trimming shortened V by 1 base and J by 4 bases, and 11 bases separated the two germline ends. The CDR3 totals 14 residues. The table came from immunoSEQ multiplex PCR; TCRdb's copy has only in-frame clones and leaves some out. The sample consists of 8,500 to 14,000 clones, over 80% of them appearing once. Time point in this sample: pre-treatment baseline. Blood was drawn before treatment and at week 3 after checkpoint blockade. Apart from a couple of fast progressors, RECIST 1.1 response was judged 12 weeks post-infusion. The sequence was obtained from a human donor with melanoma. The sample consisted of blood, taken from a patient treated with checkpoint blockade. The rearrangement uses TRBV11-1 and TRBJ2-7, with D perhaps TRBD1 or TRBD2 (5 bases each). CDR3 sequence (DNA): TGTGCCAGCAGCTTAGGGGGGTCAGGATACGAGCAGTACGTC. This codes for CASSLGGSGYEQYV.